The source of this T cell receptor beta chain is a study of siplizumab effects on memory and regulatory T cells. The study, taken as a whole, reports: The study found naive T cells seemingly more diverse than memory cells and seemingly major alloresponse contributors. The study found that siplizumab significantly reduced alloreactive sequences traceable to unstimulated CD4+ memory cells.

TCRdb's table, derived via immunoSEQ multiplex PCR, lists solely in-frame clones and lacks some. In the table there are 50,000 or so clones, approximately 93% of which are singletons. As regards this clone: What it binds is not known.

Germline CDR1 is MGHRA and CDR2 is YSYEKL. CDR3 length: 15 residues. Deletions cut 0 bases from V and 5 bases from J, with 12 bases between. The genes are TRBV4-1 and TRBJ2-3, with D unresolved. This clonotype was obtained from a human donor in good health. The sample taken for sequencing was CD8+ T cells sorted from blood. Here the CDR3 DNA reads TGCGCCAGCAGCCAAGAGAATACTATCGGAGATACGCAGTATTTT. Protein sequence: CASSQENTIGDTQYF.